Each of the 27 T cell receptor beta chains below was sequenced from the same sample in a study of regulatory T cells in long-lasting Graves disease. Sequencing libraries for TCR beta were prepared with iRepertoire HTBI primers and Arm-PCR of CDR3 regions. TCRdb analysed the multiplex PCR reads with MiXCR anew, one entry per CDR3 protein. The sample includes about 450,000 distinct CDR3 sequences, 12% to 15% of them seen just once. Time point described: newly diagnosed GD, antithyroid drugs for less than 3 months. The TCR library was made from RNA that had been extracted from PBMCs in TRIzol. These data were also reused for a study on T cells in Graves' hyperthyroidism and ophthalmopathy.

The source was peripheral blood mononuclear cells (PBMCs), collected at new diagnosis, from a patient treated with antithyroid drugs. The receptors shown here come from a woman between 50 and 59 years old with Graves disease.

In this sample, this clonotype turned up many times. The chain carries TRBV27 and TRBJ2-7, with D tentatively TRBD2 (6 bases). Trimming took 1 base from V and 11 from J, leaving 12 bases between them. The CDR3 is made up of 12 amino acids. Germline V lookup: CDR1 MNHEY, CDR2 SMNVEV (reference sequence). Written as DNA, the CDR3 is TGTGCCAGCAGTTTATTGGGGGGAGAGGAGTACTTC. Its protein is CASSLLGGEEYF.

Details on this clonotype: This sequence may be a read error, since a much larger clone differs from it by one base. The CDR3 end shows no conserved phenylalanine or tryptophan, and so a read error is likely. The V gene is TRBV18, the J gene TRBJ2-5; D is undetermined. CDR1 is KGHSH and CDR2 is LQKENI in the germline V gene. The V gene lost 0 bases and the J gene lost 5 bases, with 10 bases spanning the gap. CDR3 length: 14 amino acids. Here the CDR3 reads CASSPPQSFETQYL. Written as DNA, the CDR3 is TGTGCCAGCTCACCACCTCAGTCCTTTGAGACCCAGTACTTA.

About this clonotype: A far bigger clonotype differs at one base, so this is likely a read error. The genes are TRBV7-8 and TRBJ1-1; TRBD1 matches at 9 bases. The CDR3 sequence is 14 residues long. Germline CDR1 is SGHVS and CDR2 is FQNEAQ. The CDR3 is CASSRDRENTGAFF. CDR3 nucleotide sequence: TGTGCCAGCAGCCGGGACAGGGAAAACACTGGAGCTTTCTTT. Looking up the rest from reference TRBV7-8 and TRBJ1-1 gives the full variable domain: GAGVSQSPRYKVAKRGQDVALRCDPISGHVSLFWYQQALGQGPEFLTYFQNEAQLDKSGLPSDRFFAERPEGSVSTLKIQRTQQEDSAVYLCASSRDRENTGAFFGQGTRLTVV.

In its sample, this clonotype was seen a few times. The chain carries TRBV10-1 and TRBJ1-5; D might be TRBD1 (5 bases). The germline gives CDR1 WNHNN, CDR2 SYGVQD (reference sequence). Trimming removed 0 bases at V and 7 bases at J, with 7 bases between. The CDR3 extends over 13 amino acids. The CDR3 sequence is CASSESGAQPQHF. CDR3 sequence (DNA): TGCGCCAGCAGTGAGTCAGGGGCACAGCCCCAGCATTTT.

To note about this clonotype: A much larger clone lies one base from this, so it may be a read error. The chain combines TRBV5-5 with TRBJ2-1; TRBD1 matches at 7 bases. The CDR3 length is 15 residues. Per the germline V gene, CDR1 is SGHKS and CDR2 is YYEKEE (reference sequence). CDR3 in DNA: TGTGCCAGCAGCCCTGGGACAGTTTCGGTAAATGAGCGGTTCTTC. Translation gives CASSPGTVSVNERFF.

The V call is TRBV28, the J call TRBJ1-1, with D hard to call. The germline V gene encodes CDR1 MDHEN and CDR2 SYDVKM. The CDR3 loop spans 15 amino acids. Trimming took 5 bases from V and 4 from J, leaving 17 bases between them. In nucleotides, the CDR3 is TGTGCCAGCAGTAGCCTGACAAGCAAATCCACTGAAGCTTTCTTT. Its protein product is CASSSLTSKSTEAFF. The full variable domain, in which reference TRBV28 and TRBJ1-1 provide the parts outside the CDR3, is DVKVTQSSRYLVKRTGEKVFLECVQDMDHENMFWYRQDPGLGLRLIYFSYDVKMKEKGDIPEGYSVSREKKERFSLILESASTNQTSMYLCASSSLTSKSTEAFFGQGTRLTVV.

This clonotype was seen many times. DNA of the CDR3: TGTGCCACCAGTGGTTACGGGAGGGACGCTTCGAGTGGAGGAGATACGCAGTATTTT. Translated: CATSGYGRDASSGGDTQYF. The chain uses TRBV24-1 and TRBJ2-3; TRBD2 agrees at 8 bases. The CDR3 is 19 amino acids. Germline-derived CDR1 and CDR2 are KGHDR and SFDVKD. V lost 5 bases to trimming and J lost 5 bases; unmatched junction nucleotides: 20.

The genes are TRBV2 and TRBJ1-2; TRBD1 matches at 12 bases. The J segment lost 6 bases and the V segment lost 3 bases, leaving 5 bases of the junction unmatched. CDR3 length: 15 amino acids. The germline gives CDR1 SNHLY, CDR2 FYNNEI. The CDR3 region has the DNA TGTGCCAGCAGTGATAGGGGACAGGGGGCGGATGGCTACACCTTC. This translates into CASSDRGQGADGYTF.

V and J are TRBV20-1 and TRBJ2-1; 8 positions agree with TRBD2. CDR3 size: 14 residues. With V trimmed by 4 bases and J by 4 bases, 6 bases remained unmatched. CDR1 is DFQATT and CDR2 is SNEGSKA in the germline V gene (reference sequence). The chain's CDR3 is CSANKRETYNEQFF. CDR3 nucleotide sequence: TGCAGTGCTAACAAGCGGGAGACTTACAATGAGCAGTTCTTC.

J is TRBJ2-2 and V is TRBV5-4; no definite D call. Germline values: CDR1 SGHNT, CDR2 YYREEE (reference sequence). The CDR3 loop spans 14 amino acids. V shed 2 bases and J shed 4 bases, with 9 bases lying between them. DNA for the CDR3: TGTGCCAGCAGCTTTACCGGAGCCACCGGGGAGCTGTTTTTT. Translation gives CASSFTGATGELFF.

This clonotype was seen only a few times. This sequence joins TRBV2 and TRBJ1-5; D is ambiguous. This CDR3 has 15 residues. Germline V gene sequence: CDR1 SNHLY, CDR2 FYNNEI. V lost 2 bases, J lost 5 bases, and 13 bases lay in between. The CDR3 reads CASSESGRRDQPQHF. The DNA for the CDR3 is TGTGCCAGCAGTGAATCCGGGCGGCGGGATCAGCCCCAGCATTTT.

The V and J genes are TRBV25-1 and TRBJ2-7, with D hard to call. Germline V gene lookup returns CDR1 MGHDK and CDR2 SYGVNS. This CDR3 region has 12 residues. Trimming took 7 bases from V and 4 from J, leaving 11 bases between them. CDR3 sequence (DNA): TGTGCCAGCAAAAATGGCGGTTACGAGCAGTACTTC. It is translated as CASKNGGYEQYF.

This clonotype has just a few counts. The CDR3 here is CASSVRYNANTGELFF. CDR3 DNA sequence: TGTGCCAGCAGCGTAAGATACAACGCGAACACCGGGGAGCTGTTTTTT. This chain joins TRBV9 and TRBJ2-2; D unclear. Germline CDR1 and CDR2: SGDLS and YYNGEE. V lost 1 base to trimming and J lost 0 bases, with 10 bases between them. The CDR3 runs to 16 residues.

This clonotype was detected ten times or more. The chain carries TRBV2 and TRBJ1-1; 9 bases fit TRBD1. J gave up 5 bases and V 2 bases, and 3 bases lay outside the gene matches. The germline V gene encodes CDR1 SNHLY and CDR2 FYNNEI. The CDR3 totals 14 residues. CDR3 coding DNA: TGTGCCAGCAGTGAATGGGACAGGGCAACTGAAGCTTTCTTT. Translating it yields CASSEWDRATEAFF. The full variable domain, in which reference TRBV2 and TRBJ1-1 provide the parts outside the CDR3, is EPEVTQTPSHQVTQMGQEVILRCVPISNHLYFYWYRQILGQKVEFLVSFYNNEISEKSEIFDDQFSVERPDGSNFTLKIRSTKLEDSAMYFCASSEWDRATEAFFGQGTRLTVV.

This clonotype was detected ten times or more. The chain carries TRBV7-8 and TRBJ1-1; D remains unclear. Germline CDR1 reads SGHVS; CDR2 reads FQNEAQ. Trimming took off 0 bases at V and 2 bases at J, with 7 bases between the two ends. The CDR3 length is 14 residues. The CDR3 protein is CASSLARGNTEAFF. DNA for the CDR3: TGTGCCAGCAGCTTAGCGCGGGGTAACACTGAAGCTTTCTTT.

This clonotype was counted ten times or more. This chain joins TRBV12-3 or TRBV12-4 and TRBJ2-7, with 8 bases fitting TRBD2. V was clipped by 7 bases and J by 2 bases; unmatched bases: 10. The CDR3 spans 15 residues. The CDR3 nucleotides read TGTGCCAGCACCCCGGGACTAGAAACTACCTACGAGCAGTACTTC. This sequence encodes CASTPGLETTYEQYF.

The chain uses TRBV2 and TRBJ2-2; TRBD2 matches 14 bases. The V gene's germline CDR1 is SNHLY and CDR2 FYNNEI. The CDR3 covers 17 residues. The J segment lost 5 bases and the V segment lost 5 bases, leaving 7 bases of the junction unmatched. The CDR3 nucleotides read TGTGCCAGCAGTTCCGGGACTAGCGGGAGTAGGACCGGGGAGCTGTTTTTT. It codes for CASSSGTSGSRTGELFF.

This clonotype was picked up many times. V is TRBV7-3 and J is TRBJ1-5; tentative D call: TRBD1 (5 bases). The V end lost 0 bases, the J end lost 6 bases, and 12 bases lay between the germline ends. Germline CDR1 and CDR2: SGHTA and FQGTGA. There are 15 residues in the CDR3. DNA for the CDR3: TGTGCCAGCAGCTTAACGGGGGGAAGTGGTCAGCCCCAGCATTTT. Translating it yields CASSLTGGSGQPQHF.

This clonotype was detected many times. The CDR3 DNA sequence: TGCGCCAGCAGCCCTTTAGCGGGAGGCTCCAGCTCCTACAATGAGCAGTTCTTC. Residues: CASSPLAGGSSSYNEQFF. The V call is TRBV5-1, the J call TRBJ2-1, with 10 bases identical to TRBD2. This CDR3 is built from 18 residues. After removal of 4 bases from V and 0 bases from J, the junction contained 10 bases not matched to a gene. Germline V CDR1 and CDR2: SGHRS, YFSETQ. The full variable domain, with the rest looked up from reference TRBV5-1 and TRBJ2-1, is KAGVTQTPRYLIKTRGQQVTLSCSPISGHRSVSWYQQTPGQGLQFLFEYFSETQRNKGNFPGRFSGRQFSNSRSEMNVSTLELGDSALYLCASSPLAGGSSSYNEQFFGPGTRLTVL.

The chain combines TRBV20-1 with TRBJ2-3; 8 positions agree with TRBD2. After removal of 8 bases from V and 4 bases from J, the junction contained 8 bases not matched to a gene. The length of the CDR3 is 13 residues. Germline V CDR1 and CDR2: DFQATT, SNEGSKA (reference sequence). CDR3 region: CSPSGSFADTQYF. The DNA for the CDR3 is TGCAGTCCGAGCGGGAGTTTCGCAGATACGCAGTATTTT.

J is TRBJ2-7 and V is TRBV9; D might be TRBD1 or TRBD2, each matching 5 bases. CDR1 and CDR2 from the germline V gene are SGDLS and YYNGEE. CDR3 length: 12 amino acids. V was pared by 3 bases and J by 6 bases, with 10 bases between. CDR3 amino acids: CASSGRGTEQYF. CDR3 nucleotides: TGTGCCAGCAGCGGAAGAGGGACCGAGCAGTACTTC.

Ten or more counts support this clonotype. The V gene is TRBV2, the J gene TRBJ2-7; D is unresolved. Germline CDR1 reads SNHLY; CDR2 reads FYNNEI. This CDR3 has 14 residues. Trimming left V 2 bases short and J 4 bases short, with 12 bases between. In nucleotides, the CDR3 is TGTGCCAGCAGTGAAAATGGTGGCTATTACGAGCAGTACTTC. Protein product: CASSENGGYYEQYF. The variable domain in full, completed from reference TRBV2 and TRBJ2-7, reads EPEVTQTPSHQVTQMGQEVILRCVPISNHLYFYWYRQILGQKVEFLVSFYNNEISEKSEIFDDQFSVERPDGSNFTLKIRSTKLEDSAMYFCASSENGGYYEQYFGPGTRLTVT.

This clonotype was counted at least ten times. The chain is built from TRBV15 and TRBJ2-7, with TRBD1 identical over 12 bases. J gave up 4 bases and V 1 base, and 8 bases lay outside the gene matches. The V gene's germline CDR1 is LNHNV and CDR2 YYDKDF (reference sequence). CDR3 length equals 17 residues. CDR3 sequence reads: CATSRALMGQGAYEQYF. In DNA, the CDR3 is TGTGCCACCAGCAGAGCGCTTATGGGACAGGGGGCGTACGAGCAGTACTTC.

The J gene is TRBJ2-7, the V gene TRBV20-1, with 9 bases matching TRBD2. Germline values: CDR1 DFQATT, CDR2 SNEGSKA (reference sequence). V was clipped by 3 bases and J by 2 bases; unmatched bases: 2. This CDR3 has 13 residues. For the CDR3, the DNA is TGCAGTGCTAGTAGCGGGAGAACCTACGAGCAGTACTTC. Its protein is CSASSGRTYEQYF.

This clonotype has more than one count but fewer than ten. Here the CDR3 DNA reads TGTGCCAGCAGTATCACTGGTAGCCTCAGTGAAAAACTGTTTTTT. Translated: CASSITGSLSEKLFF. The chain joins TRBV28 to TRBJ1-4; no clear D. Trimming took off 5 bases at V and 7 bases at J, with 17 bases between the two ends. This CDR3 contains 15 residues. Germline-derived CDR1 and CDR2 are MDHEN and SYDVKM.

This clonotype was found many times. This chain links TRBV27 with TRBJ2-7; 8 nucleotides align to TRBD2. The CDR3 consists of 17 residues. Looked up from germline, CDR1 is MNHEY and CDR2 is SMNVEV (reference sequence). Trimming cost V 5 bases and J 1 base; bases outside gene matches: 13. The chain's CDR3 is CASSQLGLAGDSYEQYF. In nucleotides, the CDR3 is TGTGCCAGCAGTCAATTGGGGCTAGCGGGTGATTCCTACGAGCAGTACTTC.

This clonotype turned up a few times. This rearrangement joins TRBV20-1 to TRBJ2-5; TRBD2 is a possible D gene (6 bases). Germline V gene sequence: CDR1 DFQATT, CDR2 SNEGSKA (reference sequence). This CDR3 is 15 amino acids long. V was pared by 5 bases and J by 1 base, with 17 bases between. CDR3 coding DNA: TGCAGTGCTCTGGGACTCCGTGAGGGCCAAGAGACCCAGTACTTC. Amino acid sequence: CSALGLREGQETQYF.